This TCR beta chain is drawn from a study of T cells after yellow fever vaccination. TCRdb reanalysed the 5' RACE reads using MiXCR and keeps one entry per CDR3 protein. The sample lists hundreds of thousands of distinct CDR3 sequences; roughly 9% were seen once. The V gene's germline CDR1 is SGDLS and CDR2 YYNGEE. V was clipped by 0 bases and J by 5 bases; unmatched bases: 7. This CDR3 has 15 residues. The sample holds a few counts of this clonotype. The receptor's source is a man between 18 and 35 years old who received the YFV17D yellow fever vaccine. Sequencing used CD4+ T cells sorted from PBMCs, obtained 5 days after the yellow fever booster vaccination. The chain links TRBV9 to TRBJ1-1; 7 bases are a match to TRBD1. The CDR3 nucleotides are TGTGCCAGCAGCGTAGATGGGCAGGGGGATACTGAAGCTTTCTTT. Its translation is CASSVDGQGDTEAFF.